This TCR beta chain stems from a study of CD8+CD57+ T cells in acquired aplastic anemia. An expansion of CD8+CD57+ cells by flow cytometry had been shown in patients chosen for sequencing. Patients, without exception, had severe acquired aplastic anemia. Blood was sampled before the patients had received any therapy. This clonotype was recorded many times. Investigators profiled TCR beta VDJ and CDR3 from genomic DNA template. MiXCR, run by TCRdb on the reads, gives a single entry per CDR3 protein. The data hold some 150,000 distinct CDR3 sequences, with roughly half observed a single time. V was cut by 4 bases and J by 5 bases, with 8 bases left in between. The germline gives CDR1 ENHRY, CDR2 SYGVKD. The CDR3 has 12 amino acids.

The specimen was sorted CD4+, CD8+, or CD8+CD57+ T cells (not recorded which) from PBMCs. This sequence was found in a human donor with aplastic anemia. The rearrangement links TRBV10-3 to TRBJ2-5; no reliable D call. CDR3 sequence reads: CAISVGEETQYF. Here the CDR3 DNA reads TGTGCCATCAGTGTAGGCGAGGAGACCCAGTACTTC.